This T cell receptor beta chain was sequenced for a study of preoperative IRX-2 immunotherapy in early breast cancer. This CDR3 comprises 14 residues. Germline values: CDR1 LNHDA, CDR2 SQIVND (reference sequence). Trimming stripped 5 bases from V and 6 bases from J, with 11 bases between. Only in-frame clones appear in the TCRdb table, and some are missing; sequencing was by immunoSEQ multiplex PCR. The data hold about 98,000 clones, with about nine tenths observed a single time. Treatment in this sample: preoperative locoregional IRX-2 cytokine immunotherapy. Patients received preoperative, locoregional IRX-2 cytokine immunotherapy in a phase Ib study.

This receptor was taken from a human donor with breast cancer. The sample consisted of tumor tissue, taken after IRX-2 immunotherapy. This sequence joins TRBV19 and TRBJ1-6; D is ambiguous. CDR3 DNA: TGTGCCAGTAGTCCCCAGACACCTAATTCACCCCTCCACTTT. This sequence encodes CASSPQTPNSPLHF.